These 29 T cell receptor beta chains originate from one sample sequenced in a study of T cell repertoires in cytomegalovirus infection. TCRdb re-analysed the reads in MiXCR, keeping a single row per CDR3 protein. The sample shows around 310,000 distinct CDR3 sequences, roughly 15% of them seen only once. What was sequenced was PBMCs. All receptors come from a human donor in good health (CMV status not recorded). Some clones in this sample may be carry-over from other donors' samples.

This clonotype was seen repeatedly, ten times or more. The chain recombines TRBV10-3 with TRBJ2-5, with unresolved D. The germline gives CDR1 ENHRY, CDR2 SYGVKD. The CDR3 contains 12 residues. V lost 2 bases to trimming and J lost 5 bases, with 6 bases between them. CDR3 protein: CAISEGLETQYF. DNA of the CDR3: TGTGCCATCAGTGAGGGTCTGGAGACCCAGTACTTC.

The chain links TRBV20-1 to TRBJ2-7; 10 positions agree with TRBD2. V lost 5 bases and J lost 2; bases outside the gene matches: 9. Germline assignment: CDR1 DFQATT and CDR2 SNEGSKA (reference sequence). This CDR3 spans 15 amino acids. The CDR3 nucleotides are TGCAGTGCTGATTCCGGGACTAGCGACCCCTACGAGCAGTACTTC. Residues: CSADSGTSDPYEQYF.

This clonotype was observed a handful of times. The chain is built from TRBV13 and TRBJ2-1, with 9 bases identical to TRBD2. This CDR3 comprises 14 residues. V gave up 8 bases and J gave up 7 bases; unmatched junction bases: 9. Looked up from germline, CDR1 is PRHDT and CDR2 is FYEKMQ (reference sequence). CDR3 sequence reads: CASLRAGGPNEQFF. The CDR3 DNA is TGTGCCAGCCTTCGTGCGGGGGGGCCTAATGAGCAGTTCTTC.

This clonotype has a handful of counts. The chain carries TRBV18 and TRBJ2-1; D unclear. Per germline, CDR1 KGHSH and CDR2 LQKENI. This CDR3 region has 14 residues. The V gene lost 0 bases and the J gene lost 4 bases, with 7 bases spanning the gap. CDR3 DNA sequence: TGTGCCAGCTCACCACCGGACGGGTACAATGAGCAGTTCTTC. Translating gives CASSPPDGYNEQFF.

In its sample, this clonotype was seen a few times. This chain joins TRBV11-2 and TRBJ2-5; D could derive from TRBD1 or TRBD2 (6 bases each). In germline, CDR1 is SGHAT, CDR2 FQNNGV. This CDR3 has 16 amino acids. V shed 1 base and J shed 5 bases, with 17 bases lying between them. The CDR3, as DNA: TGTGCCAGCAGCTTAGGACTTTTAGGGGGAGGCGAGACCCAGTACTTC. It specifies CASSLGLLGGGETQYF. The full variable domain, in which reference TRBV11-2 and TRBJ2-5 provide the parts outside the CDR3, is EAGVAQSPRYKIIEKRQSVAFWCNPISGHATLYWYQQILGQGPKLLIQFQNNGVVDDSQLPKDRFSAERLKGVDSTLKIQPAKLEDSAVYLCASSLGLLGGGETQYFGPGTRLLVL.

The chain employs TRBV5-4 and TRBJ2-3; D gene ambiguous. V gave up 0 bases and J gave up 0 bases, with 8 bases separating them. The CDR3 has 15 residues. The V gene's germline CDR1 is SGHNT and CDR2 YYREEE (reference sequence). The CDR3 DNA reads as TGTGCCAGCAGCTTGGGGCCAACTAGCACAGATACGCAGTATTTT. It yields the protein CASSLGPTSTDTQYF.

The chain carries TRBV2 and TRBJ2-6; no clear D gene. Germline values: CDR1 SNHLY, CDR2 FYNNEI. The CDR3 loop spans 15 amino acids. V dropped 6 bases and J dropped 1 base, with 10 bases sitting between them. Here the CDR3 reads CASRALRSGANVLTF. CDR3 in DNA: TGTGCCAGCAGAGCCTTGAGATCTGGGGCCAACGTCCTGACTTTC.

There are many counts of this clonotype. The chain has TRBV7-2 and TRBJ2-1; D call uncertain. The CDR3 runs 12 residues. Germline values: CDR1 SGHTA, CDR2 FQGNSA. V lost 4 bases to trimming and J lost 4 bases, with 5 bases between them. Here the CDR3 reads CASSSLYNEQFF. CDR3 bases: TGTGCCAGCAGCTCCTTGTACAATGAGCAGTTCTTC.

This clonotype has ten or more counts. The rearrangement links TRBV28 to TRBJ1-5; 7 bases line up with TRBD1. Germline trimming cut 5 bases from V and 5 bases from J; bases unmatched to any gene: 6. The CDR3 length is 14 residues. Germline V gene sequence: CDR1 MDHEN, CDR2 SYDVKM. The DNA for the CDR3 is TGTGCCAGCAGTCGACAGGGCGGTTATCAGCCCCAGCATTTT. Translated, it gives CASSRQGGYQPQHF.

This clonotype has ten or more counts. The rearrangement uses TRBV7-2 and TRBJ2-5, with 9 nucleotides matching TRBD2. The V and J ends lost 4 bases and 4 bases, in that order; junction bases with no gene match: 28. The V gene's germline CDR1 is SGHTA and CDR2 FQGNSA. The CDR3 consists of 22 residues. CDR3 sequence reads: CASSSRSGGPGLAILRGETQYF. CDR3 DNA: TGTGCCAGCAGCTCACGATCAGGGGGACCCGGACTAGCGATTCTAAGGGGAGAGACCCAGTACTTC.

CDR3 nucleotides: TGTGCCAGCAGTTGGACGCCTACGGCTGAAGCTTTCTTT. Amino acid sequence: CASSWTPTAEAFF. The chain recombines TRBV12-3 or TRBV12-4 with TRBJ1-1; D is undetermined. This CDR3 region has 13 residues. Trimming cost V 4 bases and J 6 bases, with 12 bases left between them.

This clonotype was counted many times. V usage is TRBV6-2 or TRBV6-3 and J usage is TRBJ2-3; tentatively, D is TRBD2 (5 bases). The V gene's germline CDR1 is MNHEY and CDR2 SVGEGT. V was trimmed by 2 bases and J by 2 bases, leaving 11 bases between them. The CDR3 length is 15 residues. CDR3 sequence reads: CASSYDYQNTDTQYF. CDR3 nucleotide sequence: TGTGCCAGCAGTTACGACTACCAGAACACAGATACGCAGTATTTT.

The rearrangement links TRBV12-3 or TRBV12-4 to TRBJ1-4; maybe TRBD1 (5 bases). V dropped 3 bases and J dropped 14 bases, with 13 bases sitting between them. The CDR3 has 12 amino acids. The CDR3 region has the DNA TGTGCCAGCAGTTTGATTCCGGGACCTCTGTTTTTT. Its translation is CASSLIPGPLFF.

This chain links TRBV5-4 with TRBJ1-1; 7 bases match TRBD1. Germline CDR1 and CDR2: SGHNT and YYREEE (reference sequence). This CDR3 contains 15 residues. The ends lost 2 bases at V and 0 bases at J; junction bases unmatched: 4. The CDR3 sequence: CASSLPGGMNTEAFF. CDR3 DNA sequence: TGTGCCAGCAGCTTACCAGGGGGGATGAACACTGAAGCTTTCTTT.

Only a few counts were recorded for this clonotype. This chain uses TRBV7-9 with TRBJ2-3; 9 bases line up with TRBD1. The germline V gene encodes CDR1 SEHNR and CDR2 FQNEAQ (reference sequence). The V segment lost 4 bases and the J segment 7 bases; nucleotides outside the gene matches: 9. This CDR3 comprises 15 residues. The CDR3 sequence: CASSSGDRAGNTQYF. DNA for the CDR3: TGTGCCAGCAGCTCCGGGGACAGGGCCGGGAATACGCAGTATTTT.

Ten or more counts support this clonotype. The CDR3 nucleotides are TGTGCCAGCATGCGAAACACCGGGGAGCTGTTTTTT. Its protein product is CASMRNTGELFF. The genes are TRBV6-1 and TRBJ2-2; D is uncertain. This CDR3 spans 12 amino acids. Trimming stripped 7 bases from V and 2 bases from J, with 5 bases between. The V gene's germline CDR1 is MNHNS and CDR2 SASEGT.

This CDR3 reads CASSQGWSQPNTEAFF. The CDR3 bases are TGCGCCAGCAGCCAAGGATGGTCCCAGCCGAACACTGAAGCTTTCTTT. The V gene is TRBV4-1, the J gene TRBJ1-1; D gene ambiguous. The CDR3 runs 16 residues. Trimming cost V 1 base and J 1 base, with 13 bases left between them. Germline loops: CDR1 MGHRA, CDR2 YSYEKL.

The CDR3 nucleotides read TGCAGCGGGGGGGTACAGATGAACACTGAAGCTTTCTTT. Protein: CSGGVQMNTEAFF. This chain joins TRBV29-1 and TRBJ1-1, with D possibly being TRBD1 (5 bases). CDR1 is SQVTM and CDR2 is ANQGSEA in the germline V gene. This CDR3 spans 13 amino acids. Trimming removed 7 bases at V and 0 bases at J, with 12 bases between.

This clonotype was seen more than once but under ten times. V gene TRBV18 combines with J gene TRBJ2-1, with TRBD1 identical over 8 bases. Looked up from germline, CDR1 is KGHSH and CDR2 is LQKENI. The CDR3 length is 15 residues. V was pared by 3 bases and J by 4 bases, with 5 bases of the junction left unmatched. CDR3 DNA sequence: TGTGCCAGCTCACCCCGGACAGGGCAATACAATGAGCAGTTCTTC. The encoded protein is CASSPRTGQYNEQFF.

The chain recombines TRBV20-1 with TRBJ2-7, with D unclear. V lost 4 bases and J 1 base, leaving 14 bases between the germline ends. The V gene's germline CDR1 is DFQATT and CDR2 SNEGSKA (reference sequence). The CDR3 is 14 amino acids. The CDR3 coding sequence is TGCAGTGCTAATGGCGATGGCAGATCCTACGAGCAGTACTTC. Protein product: CSANGDGRSYEQYF.

The DNA of the CDR3 is TGTGCCAGCAGCCACACCCGGGGGGGAAATAATTCACCCCTCCACTTT. Its protein is CASSHTRGGNNSPLHF. The chain employs TRBV7-3 and TRBJ1-6, with TRBD1 as a possible D gene (5 bases). Deletions cut 5 bases from V and 5 bases from J, with 16 bases between. The CDR3 has 16 amino acids. Germline CDR1 is SGHTA and CDR2 is FQGTGA.

V and J are TRBV9 and TRBJ2-5; weak D call: TRBD2 (7 bases). V lost 2 bases and J lost 4, with 12 bases in between. CDR3 length: 14 amino acids. Germline values: CDR1 SGDLS, CDR2 YYNGEE. The CDR3: CASSVGGGGETQYF. The CDR3 coding sequence is TGTGCCAGCAGCGTTGGCGGGGGCGGAGAGACCCAGTACTTC.

This clonotype was detected ten times or more. The chain carries TRBV11-2 and TRBJ1-2; 9 bases align to TRBD1. The germline CDR1 and CDR2 sequences are SGHAT and FQNNGV. Trimming removed 5 bases from V and 2 bases from J; junction bases left unmatched: 9. The CDR3 has 16 amino acids. CDR3 sequence (DNA): TGTGCCAGCAGCAGAACCGGGACAGGGCGGAACTATGGCTACACCTTC. Amino acids: CASSRTGTGRNYGYTF.

Many counts were recorded for this clonotype. This chain joins TRBV7-2 and TRBJ2-1; 10 positions match TRBD2. Germline trimming cut 3 bases from V and 5 bases from J; bases unmatched to any gene: 19. Germline V gives CDR1 SGHTA, CDR2 FQGNSA. This CDR3 contains 20 residues. Here the CDR3 reads CASSFILPRSSGGPDNEQFF. As DNA, the CDR3 is TGTGCCAGCAGCTTCATATTACCCCGTTCTAGCGGGGGTCCGGACAATGAGCAGTTCTTC.

This clonotype was picked up many times. V usage is TRBV4-2 and J usage is TRBJ2-2; 10 bases agree with TRBD1. The junction had 8 bases not matched to a gene; V was cut back by 7 bases and J by 6 bases. Per germline, CDR1 LGHNA and CDR2 YNFKEQ. CDR3 length equals 15 residues. CDR3 in amino acids: CASKPLGTGAGELFF. The CDR3 region has the DNA TGTGCCAGCAAGCCACTCGGGACAGGGGCCGGGGAGCTGTTTTTT.

This rearrangement joins TRBV5-1 to TRBJ1-1; 8 bases fit TRBD1. Germline-derived CDR1 and CDR2 are SGHRS and YFSETQ. With 4 bases clipped from V and 1 base from J, the junction kept 21 bases outside the gene matches. The CDR3 consists of 20 residues. The chain's CDR3 is CASSNKTPGQGEGRNTEAFF. DNA of the CDR3: TGCGCCAGCAGCAATAAAACCCCCGGACAGGGTGAGGGTCGGAACACTGAAGCTTTCTTT.

This clonotype was observed a handful of times. The chain has TRBV10-3 and TRBJ2-5, with a tentative D call TRBD2 (5 bases). The CDR3 loop spans 14 amino acids. The V and J ends lost 0 bases and 9 bases respectively, with 14 bases between them. Per the germline V gene, CDR1 is ENHRY and CDR2 is SYGVKD. CDR3 region: CAISESLVIGAQYF. The DNA for the CDR3 is TGTGCCATCAGTGAGTCATTAGTCATCGGGGCCCAGTACTTC.

This clonotype was counted many times. The chain joins TRBV6-5 to TRBJ2-7, with a possible D match to TRBD1 (5 bases). The CDR3 covers 14 residues. Trimming left V 0 bases short and J 5 bases short, with 11 bases between. Germline loops: CDR1 MNHEY, CDR2 SVGAGI. The CDR3 loop is CASSYSGQSDEQYF. DNA for the CDR3: TGTGCCAGCAGTTACTCGGGGCAGAGCGACGAGCAGTACTTC.

This chain uses TRBV10-3 with TRBJ2-7; 8 nucleotides match TRBD2. Germline values: CDR1 ENHRY, CDR2 SYGVKD. The CDR3 is made up of 15 amino acids. V was clipped by 0 bases and J by 3 bases; unmatched bases: 4. The CDR3 spells CAISESTSVLYEQYF. The CDR3 nucleotides read TGTGCCATCAGTGAGTCGACTAGCGTCCTCTACGAGCAGTACTTC.